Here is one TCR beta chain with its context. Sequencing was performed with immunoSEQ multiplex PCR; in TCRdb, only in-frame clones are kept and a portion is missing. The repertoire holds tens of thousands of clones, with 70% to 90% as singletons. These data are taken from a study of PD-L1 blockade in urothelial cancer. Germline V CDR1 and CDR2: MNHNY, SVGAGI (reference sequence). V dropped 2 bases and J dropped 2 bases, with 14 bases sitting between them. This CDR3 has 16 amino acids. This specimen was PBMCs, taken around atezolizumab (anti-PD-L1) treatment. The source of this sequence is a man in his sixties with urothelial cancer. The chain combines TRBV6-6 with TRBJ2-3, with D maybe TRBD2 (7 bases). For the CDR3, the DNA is TGTGCCAGCAGTTACGGGCGGGGGCTCCTCACAGATACGCAGTATTTT. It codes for CASSYGRGLLTDTQYF.